This T cell receptor (beta chain) was found in a study of blood T cell repertoires in COVID-19. Unmatched junction bases numbered 5, after V lost 6 bases and J lost 1 base. Per germline, CDR1 MDHEN and CDR2 SYDVKM. The CDR3 loop spans 15 amino acids. Original analysis: Scientists estimated how many nucleated cells there were by amplifying reference gene primers. Using immunoSEQ multiplex PCR, the repertoire was profiled, and TCRdb retains in-frame clones only, with some absent. Clone size and the V and J calls come from that table; the DNA yielded D and trimming. This table has 95,000 to 150,000 clones, roughly 84% appearing once.

The chain recombines TRBV28 with TRBJ2-7; the match to TRBD1 covers 11 bases. Sequenced input: PBMCs or T cells enriched from blood (not recorded which). The receptor comes from a woman in her 30s who had recovered from COVID-19. Written as DNA, the CDR3 is TGTGCCAGCAGCGCCGGGACAGGGGGATCCTACGAGCAGTACTTC. Protein sequence: CASSAGTGGSYEQYF.